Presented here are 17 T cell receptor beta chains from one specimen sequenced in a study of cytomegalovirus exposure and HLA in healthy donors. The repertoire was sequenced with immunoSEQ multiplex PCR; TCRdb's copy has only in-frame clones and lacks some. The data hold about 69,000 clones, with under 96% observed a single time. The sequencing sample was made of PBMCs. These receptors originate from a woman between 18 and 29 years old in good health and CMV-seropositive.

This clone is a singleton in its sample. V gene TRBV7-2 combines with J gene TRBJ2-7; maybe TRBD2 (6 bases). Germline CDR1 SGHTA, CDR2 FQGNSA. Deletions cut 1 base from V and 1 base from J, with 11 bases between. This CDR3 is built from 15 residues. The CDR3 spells CASSLEGSGSYEQYF. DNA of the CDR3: TGTGCCAGCAGCTTAGAGGGTAGCGGTTCCTACGAGCAGTACTTC.

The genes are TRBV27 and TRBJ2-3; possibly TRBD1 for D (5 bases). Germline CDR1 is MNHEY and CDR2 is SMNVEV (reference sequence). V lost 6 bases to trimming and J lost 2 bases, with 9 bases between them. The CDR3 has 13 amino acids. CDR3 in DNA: TGTGCCAGCAGCAGGGCTTCCACAGATACGCAGTATTTT. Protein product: CASSRASTDTQYF.

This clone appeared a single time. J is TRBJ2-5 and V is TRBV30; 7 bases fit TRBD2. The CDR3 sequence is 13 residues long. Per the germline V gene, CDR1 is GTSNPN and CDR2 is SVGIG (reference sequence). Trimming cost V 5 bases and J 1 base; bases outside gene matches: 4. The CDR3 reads CAWLTSAQETQYF. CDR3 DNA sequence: TGTGCCTGGTTAACTAGCGCCCAAGAGACCCAGTACTTC.

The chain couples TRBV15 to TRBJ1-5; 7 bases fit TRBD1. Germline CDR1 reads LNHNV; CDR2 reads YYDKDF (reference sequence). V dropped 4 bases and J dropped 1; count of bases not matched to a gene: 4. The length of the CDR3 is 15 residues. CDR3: CATSKDRESNQPQHF. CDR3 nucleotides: TGTGCCACCAGCAAAGACAGGGAAAGCAATCAGCCCCAGCATTTT. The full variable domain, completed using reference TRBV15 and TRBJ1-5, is DAMVIQNPRYQVTQFGKPVTLSCSQTLNHNVMYWYQQKSSQAPKLLFHYYDKDFNNEADTPDNFQSRRPNTSFCFLDIRSPGLGDTAMYLCATSKDRESNQPQHFGDGTRLSIL.

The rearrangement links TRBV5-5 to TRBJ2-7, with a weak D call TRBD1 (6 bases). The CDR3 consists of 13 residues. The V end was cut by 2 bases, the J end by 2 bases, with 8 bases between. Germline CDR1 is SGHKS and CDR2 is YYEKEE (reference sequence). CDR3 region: CASSFDRTYEQYF. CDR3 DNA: TGTGCCAGCAGCTTTGACAGGACCTACGAGCAGTACTTC.

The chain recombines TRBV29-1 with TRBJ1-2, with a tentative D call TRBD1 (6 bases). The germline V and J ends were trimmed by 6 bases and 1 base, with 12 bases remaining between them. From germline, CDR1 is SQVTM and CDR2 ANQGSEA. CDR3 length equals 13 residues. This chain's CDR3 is CSVWTAYNYGYTF. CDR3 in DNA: TGCAGCGTCTGGACAGCGTATAACTATGGCTACACCTTC.

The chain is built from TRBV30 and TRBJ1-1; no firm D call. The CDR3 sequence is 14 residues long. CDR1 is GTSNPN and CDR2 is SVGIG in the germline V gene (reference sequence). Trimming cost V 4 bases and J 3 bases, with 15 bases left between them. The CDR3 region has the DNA TGTGCCTGGACATACAGAGTCAAGGACACTGAAGCTTTCTTT. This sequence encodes CAWTYRVKDTEAFF.

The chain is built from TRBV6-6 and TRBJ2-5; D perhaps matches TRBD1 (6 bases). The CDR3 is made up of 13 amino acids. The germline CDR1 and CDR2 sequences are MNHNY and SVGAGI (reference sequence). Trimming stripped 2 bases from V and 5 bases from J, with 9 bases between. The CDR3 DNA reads TGTGCCAGCAGTTACGGGGGCAGGGAGACCCAGTACTTC. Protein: CASSYGGRETQYF.

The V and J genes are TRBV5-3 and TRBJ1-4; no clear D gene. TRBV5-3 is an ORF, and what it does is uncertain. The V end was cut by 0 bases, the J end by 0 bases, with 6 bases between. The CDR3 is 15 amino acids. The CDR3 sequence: CARSLVGATNEKLFF. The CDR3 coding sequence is TGTGCCAGAAGCTTGGTCGGGGCAACTAATGAAAAACTGTTTTTT.

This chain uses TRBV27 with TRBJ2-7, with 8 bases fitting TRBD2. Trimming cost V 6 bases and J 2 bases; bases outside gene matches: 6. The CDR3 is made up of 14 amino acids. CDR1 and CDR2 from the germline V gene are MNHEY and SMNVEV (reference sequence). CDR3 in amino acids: CASRSSGSPYEQYF. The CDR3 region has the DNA TGTGCCAGCAGATCGAGCGGGAGTCCCTACGAGCAGTACTTC.

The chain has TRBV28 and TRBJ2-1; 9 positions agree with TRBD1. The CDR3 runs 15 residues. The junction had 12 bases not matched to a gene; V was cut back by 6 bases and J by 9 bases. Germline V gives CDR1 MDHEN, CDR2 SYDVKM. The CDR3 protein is CASSYTGGGSSEQFF. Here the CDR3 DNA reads TGTGCCAGCAGCTACACAGGGGGCGGGTCAAGTGAGCAGTTCTTC.

The CDR3 DNA reads as TGTGCCAGCAGGACACGGGGGGGGAGGTCCCACAATGAGCAGTTCTTC. Its protein is CASRTRGGRSHNEQFF. The V call is TRBV28, the J call TRBJ2-1, with TRBD2 identical over 8 bases. This CDR3 has 16 amino acids. Germline CDR1 and CDR2: MDHEN and SYDVKM. The junction had 12 bases not matched to a gene; V was cut back by 6 bases and J by 5 bases.

The chain's CDR3 is CASNRDRDGNEQFF. CDR3 coding DNA: TGTGCCAGTAATCGGGACAGGGATGGCAATGAGCAGTTCTTC. The rearrangement uses TRBV19 and TRBJ2-1, with 9 bases lining up with TRBD1. Germline-derived CDR1 and CDR2 are LNHDA and SQIVND (reference sequence). The CDR3 runs to 14 residues. V shed 7 bases, J shed 6 bases, and the junction held 7 bases outside the gene matches.

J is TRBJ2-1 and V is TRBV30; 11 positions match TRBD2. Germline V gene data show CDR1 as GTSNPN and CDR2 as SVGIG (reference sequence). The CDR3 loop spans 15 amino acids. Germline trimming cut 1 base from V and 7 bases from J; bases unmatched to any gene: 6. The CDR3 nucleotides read TGTGCCTGGAGTGGACTAGCGGGGAGAAATAATGAGCAGTTCTTC. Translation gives CAWSGLAGRNNEQFF. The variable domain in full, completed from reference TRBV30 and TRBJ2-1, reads SQTIHQWPATLVQPVGSPLSLECTVEGTSNPNLYWYRQAAGRGLQLLFYSVGIGQISSEVPQNLSASRPQDRQFILSSKKLLLSDSGFYLCAWSGLAGRNNEQFFGPGTRLTVL.

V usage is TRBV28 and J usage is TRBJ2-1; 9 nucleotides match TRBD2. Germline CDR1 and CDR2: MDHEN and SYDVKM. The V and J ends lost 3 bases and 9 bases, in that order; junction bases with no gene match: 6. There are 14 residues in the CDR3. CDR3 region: CASSFQREVGEQFF. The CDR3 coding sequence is TGTGCCAGCAGTTTCCAGCGGGAGGTTGGTGAGCAGTTCTTC.

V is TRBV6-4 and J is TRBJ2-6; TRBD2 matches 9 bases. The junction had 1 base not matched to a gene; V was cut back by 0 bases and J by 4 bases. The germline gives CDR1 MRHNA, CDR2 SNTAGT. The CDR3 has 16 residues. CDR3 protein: CASSDSREGGANVLTF. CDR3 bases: TGTGCCAGCAGTGACTCGCGGGAGGGCGGGGCCAACGTCCTGACTTTC.

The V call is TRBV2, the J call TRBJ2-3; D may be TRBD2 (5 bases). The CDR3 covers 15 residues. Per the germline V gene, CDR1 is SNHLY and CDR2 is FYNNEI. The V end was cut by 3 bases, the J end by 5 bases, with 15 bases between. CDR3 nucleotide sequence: TGTGCCAGCAGTGAGTCCAGGTCAAGCGGAGATACGCAGTATTTT. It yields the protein CASSESRSSGDTQYF. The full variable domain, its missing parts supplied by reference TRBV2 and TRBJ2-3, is EPEVTQTPSHQVTQMGQEVILRCVPISNHLYFYWYRQILGQKVEFLVSFYNNEISEKSEIFDDQFSVERPDGSNFTLKIRSTKLEDSAMYFCASSESRSSGDTQYFGPGTRLTVL.